Following are 10 T cell receptor beta chains from one sample sequenced in a study of CD8 T cells in ankylosing spondylitis. TCRdb analysed the 5' RACE reads with MiXCR anew, one entry per CDR3 protein. The sample comprises fewer than 450,000 distinct CDR3 sequences, 17% of which are singletons, and approximately 1% rests with the top ten. Their cognate antigens are unknown. Whole-study findings and limits: Blood from ankylosing spondylitis patients appeared to carry a characteristic roughly eight-variant TCR beta motif.

Sequencing was carried out using blood, either unsorted or a sorted T cell fraction (not recorded which). Receptors originate from a male donor with ankylosing spondylitis.

This clonotype was detected many times. CDR3 nucleotides: TGTGCCAGCAGTGATCCCCAGTGGGGAACTTCGTCATTCGTTGAGCAGTACTTC. This gives the protein CASSDPQWGTSSFVEQYF. The chain joins TRBV25-1 to TRBJ2-7; D gene unclear. The germline V gene encodes CDR1 MGHDK and CDR2 SYGVNS. The V end lost 3 bases, the J end lost 7 bases, and 28 bases lay between the germline ends. The CDR3 runs 18 residues.

The chain carries TRBV5-1 and TRBJ1-2; D is uncertain. CDR1 and CDR2 (germline): SGHRS, YFSETQ. This CDR3 has 14 amino acids. Trimming took off 0 bases at V and 3 bases at J, with 9 bases between the two ends. The CDR3 sequence: CASSLERVDYGYTF. The CDR3 DNA follows: TGCGCCAGCAGCTTGGAGCGGGTCGACTATGGCTACACCTTC.

This clonotype was seen a handful of times. The genes are TRBV18 and TRBJ2-2; 8 bases map to TRBD1. Losses at the gene ends were 2 bases for V and 7 bases for J; bases not matched to a gene: 6. The CDR3 length is 15 residues. Germline V lookup: CDR1 KGHSH, CDR2 LQKENI. CDR3 sequence (DNA): TGTGCCAGCTCACCAAGGACAGGGATGGTCGGGGAGCTGTTTTTT. Translated, it gives CASSPRTGMVGELFF. The complete variable domain, with remaining parts taken from reference TRBV18 and TRBJ2-2, reads NAGVMQNPRHLVRRRGQEARLRCSPMKGHSHVYWYRQLPEEGLKFMVYLQKENIIDESGMPKERFSAEFPKEGPSILRIQQVVRGDSAAYFCASSPRTGMVGELFFGEGSRLTVL.

The chain couples TRBV6-5 to TRBJ1-1, with a tentative D call TRBD1 (5 bases). The germline gives CDR1 MNHEY, CDR2 SVGAGI. This CDR3 is built from 17 residues. Trimming removed 0 bases from V and 0 bases from J, with 14 bases in between. The CDR3 DNA sequence: TGTGCCAGCAGTTACTCGGGTGGGGCCAGAATGAACACTGAAGCTTTCTTT. This codes for CASSYSGGARMNTEAFF.

This chain uses TRBV6-5 with TRBJ2-7; D might be TRBD2 (11 bases). The V gene lost 5 bases and the J gene lost 7 bases, with 24 bases spanning the gap. CDR1 is MNHEY and CDR2 is SVGAGI in the germline V gene. CDR3 length: 16 residues. This CDR3 is CASSHGTSGQGGEQYF. For the CDR3, the DNA is TGTGCCAGCAGTCACGGGACTAGCGGACAGGGGGGGGAGCAGTACTTC.

Ten or more counts support this clonotype. The V gene is TRBV6-1, the J gene TRBJ1-1; TRBD1 matches at 8 bases. Trimming at V came to 7 bases and at J to 1 base, leaving 11 bases not matched to a gene. The CDR3 contains 16 residues. Germline values: CDR1 MNHNS, CDR2 SASEGT. CDR3 sequence: CASTPGQGLRNTEAFF. The DNA of the CDR3 is TGTGCCAGCACCCCAGGACAGGGATTAAGGAACACTGAAGCTTTCTTT.

The table lists this clonotype with many counts. The gene calls are TRBV20-1 and TRBJ2-1, with 10 bases matching TRBD2. The CDR3 length is 15 residues. Germline V lookup: CDR1 DFQATT, CDR2 SNEGSKA (reference sequence). Trimming at V came to 5 bases and at J to 7 bases, leaving 11 bases not matched to a gene. CDR3 in amino acids: CSASLPGLANNEQFF. DNA for the CDR3: TGCAGTGCTTCGCTACCGGGACTAGCGAATAATGAGCAGTTCTTC.

The chain couples TRBV5-1 to TRBJ2-5; D is uncertain. The CDR3 sequence is 12 residues long. V lost 5 bases and J 4 bases, leaving 9 bases between the germline ends. Germline V gives CDR1 SGHRS, CDR2 YFSETQ. The CDR3 here is CASRVTAETQYF. In DNA, the CDR3 is TGCGCCAGCAGGGTGACGGCAGAGACCCAGTACTTC.

A few counts support this clonotype. V gene TRBV11-2 combines with J gene TRBJ2-1, with D maybe TRBD1 (6 bases). The CDR3 sequence is 15 residues long. Germline V lookup: CDR1 SGHAT, CDR2 FQNNGV. The V end was cut by 5 bases, the J end by 3 bases, with 14 bases between. DNA for the CDR3: TGTGCCAGCAGCCGAGGACAGTCCGACTACAATGAGCAGTTCTTC. It specifies CASSRGQSDYNEQFF.

The V and J genes are TRBV6-5 and TRBJ1-1, with 10 bases fitting TRBD1. This CDR3 is 18 amino acids long. V lost 4 bases, J lost 4 bases, and 15 bases stayed unmatched. Germline V gene lookup returns CDR1 MNHEY and CDR2 SVGAGI. CDR3 in amino acids: CASSSRDLTGGMVTEAFF. The CDR3 DNA reads TGTGCCAGCAGTTCGCGTGACCTGACAGGGGGCATGGTCACTGAAGCTTTCTTT.